The 8 T cell receptor beta chains listed next were all sequenced from one sample in a study of shared clonotypes between healthy human individuals. The protocol was immunoSEQ multiplex PCR, while the TCRdb copy is restricted to in-frame clones and leaves out a portion. The sample records about 2 million clones, roughly 94% being singletons. Sequencing used naive CD4+ T cells sorted from blood. Subset indicated: CD45RA+ positively selected. These receptors came from a man aged 18 to 29 in good health.

CDR3 in amino acids: CASSLGPSAETQYF. Written as DNA, the CDR3 is TGTGCCAGCAGCTTAGGCCCTAGCGCAGAGACCCAGTACTTC. The V gene is TRBV7-2, the J gene TRBJ2-5, with D possibly being TRBD2 (6 bases). The V gene lost 1 base and the J gene lost 4 bases, with 10 bases spanning the gap. This CDR3 has 14 residues. The germline V gene encodes CDR1 SGHTA and CDR2 FQGNSA.

The CDR3 here is CASHGEGDLFYGYTF. Here the CDR3 DNA reads TGTGCCAGCCACGGGGAAGGGGACCTATTCTATGGCTACACCTTC. The chain uses TRBV6-1 and TRBJ1-2; the D gene is possibly TRBD1 (5 bases). CDR1 is MNHNS, CDR2 SASEGT, per germline. The CDR3 spans 15 residues. The V end was cut by 8 bases, the J end by 4 bases, with 20 bases between.

The V and J genes are TRBV11-3 and TRBJ2-3, with D possibly called TRBD1 or TRBD2 (5 bases each). The CDR3 extends over 14 amino acids. CDR1 is SGHNT, CDR2 YENEEA, per germline. V was trimmed by 8 bases and J by 2 bases, leaving 14 bases between them. The CDR3 nucleotides are TGTGCCAGCGCCTCGGGACCTATCACAGATACGCAGTATTTT. Encoded protein: CASASGPITDTQYF.

The rearrangement joins TRBV7-9 to TRBJ2-7; 11 positions match TRBD2. With V trimmed by 5 bases and J by 7 bases, 16 bases remained unmatched. CDR3 size: 17 residues. CDR1 is SEHNR and CDR2 is FQNEAQ in the germline V gene (reference sequence). The CDR3, as DNA: TGTGCCAGCAGCCGATTAGGGACCACTAGCGGGAGTGGGGAGCAGTACTTC. Protein: CASSRLGTTSGSGEQYF.

V gene TRBV2 combines with J gene TRBJ1-1; possibly TRBD1 for D (5 bases). The length of the CDR3 is 13 residues. V dropped 8 bases and J dropped 5 bases, with 15 bases sitting between them. Per the germline V gene, CDR1 is SNHLY and CDR2 is FYNNEI. This CDR3 is CASLVQGGTEAFF. The CDR3 DNA reads TGTGCCAGCTTAGTCCAGGGAGGAACTGAAGCTTTCTTT.

V and J are TRBV15 and TRBJ1-2, with D possibly being TRBD1 (5 bases). CDR1 LNHNV and CDR2 YYDKDF come from the germline V gene (reference sequence). Trimming stripped 4 bases from V and 5 bases from J, with 14 bases between. The CDR3 sequence is 14 residues long. The chain's CDR3 is CATSTNPTVYGYTF. The CDR3 DNA reads as TGTGCCACCAGCACCAACCCGACAGTTTATGGCTACACCTTC. The full variable domain, completed using reference TRBV15 and TRBJ1-2, is DAMVIQNPRYQVTQFGKPVTLSCSQTLNHNVMYWYQQKSSQAPKLLFHYYDKDFNNEADTPDNFQSRRPNTSFCFLDIRSPGLGDTAMYLCATSTNPTVYGYTFGSGTRLTVV.

The chain combines TRBV7-9 with TRBJ1-4; D gene ambiguous. CDR1 and CDR2 from the germline V gene are SEHNR and FQNEAQ (reference sequence). The V and J ends lost 2 bases and 1 base respectively, with 8 bases between them. CDR3 length equals 15 residues. The CDR3 nucleotides are TGTGCCAGCAGCTTATTACCGGGAACTAATGAAAAACTGTTTTTT. It yields the protein CASSLLPGTNEKLFF.

This clone was seen a few times. J is TRBJ1-4 and V is TRBV28; 7 positions agree with TRBD1. Germline-derived CDR1 and CDR2 are MDHEN and SYDVKM. J lost 1 base, V lost 5 bases, and 4 bases had no gene match. This CDR3 spans 15 amino acids. CDR3 sequence: CASSIRQGTNEKLFF. The CDR3 bases are TGTGCCAGCAGTATCCGACAGGGAACTAATGAAAAACTGTTTTTT.